The 4 T cell receptor beta chains below all came from one sample that was sequenced in a study of T cells in women clearing cervical HPV infection. Sequencing used immunoSEQ multiplex PCR; TCRdb keeps in-frame clones, though not all of them. This sample's clone table lists tens of thousands of clones. The specimen sequenced was blood buffy coat. These TCRs come from a woman aged 18 to 75 with a cervical HPV16 infection that either progressed to CIN3+ or cleared (not recorded which).

Comments on this clone: The CDR3 goes on 3 residues after the read ends, and that part is filled in from the germline J gene. The chain recombines TRBV6-2 or TRBV6-3 with TRBJ1-6, with 10 bases fitting TRBD1. Per germline, CDR1 MNHEY and CDR2 SVGEGT. CDR3 size: 16 residues. The V segment lost 2 bases and the J segment 10 bases; nucleotides outside the gene matches: 8. CDR3 region: CASSYPSRQGASPLHF. Incomplete CDR3 DNA: TGTGCCAGCAGTTACCCTTCGCGACAGGGGGCCTCACCC.

To note about this clone: The read stops 3 residues short of the end of the CDR3; the missing end is completed from the germline J gene. V gene TRBV7-9 combines with J gene TRBJ2-1, with 7 bases fitting TRBD2. CDR3 size: 13 residues. V was pared by 5 bases and J by 7 bases, with 5 bases of the junction left unmatched. The V gene's germline CDR1 is SEHNR and CDR2 FQNEAQ (reference sequence). CDR3 bases read: TGTGCCAGCAGCCCCGGGGGGAGTAATGAG. Its translation is CASSPGGSNE. The whole CDR3 is CASSPGGSNEQFF. The full variable domain, its missing parts supplied by reference TRBV7-9 and TRBJ2-1, is DTGVSQNPRHKITKRGQNVTFRCDPISEHNRLYWYRQTLGQGPEFLTYFQNEAQLEKSRLLSDRFSAERPKGSFSTLEIQRTEQGDSAMYLCASSPGGSNEQFFGPGTRLTVL.

About this clone itself: Read coverage stops 3 residues before the CDR3 terminus; the germline J gene supplies the remainder. The rearrangement uses TRBV7-9 and TRBJ2-3; D unclear. Trimming took 4 bases from V and 3 from J, leaving 5 bases between them. This CDR3 has 12 residues. CDR1 SEHNR and CDR2 FQNEAQ come from the germline V gene (reference sequence). CDR3 region: CASSSQTDTQYF. The sequenced part of the CDR3 DNA is TGTGCCAGCAGCTCCCAGACAGATACG.

Regarding this clone: Read data end 3 residues before the CDR3 end; the end is taken from the germline J gene. This rearrangement joins TRBV6-2 or TRBV6-3 to TRBJ2-2; D remains unclear. V lost 6 bases and J 6 bases, leaving 17 bases between the germline ends. Germline lookup yields CDR1 MNHEY and CDR2 SVGEGT. The CDR3 consists of 15 residues. The sequenced part of the CDR3 DNA is TGTGCCAGCAGCCTAACAGCCCGGAAAGCCGGGGAG. Its protein is CASSLTARKAGE. The whole CDR3 sequence is CASSLTARKAGELFF.